Listed below are T cell receptor beta chains from one sample, sequenced in a study of cytomegalovirus exposure and HLA in healthy donors. Sequencing used immunoSEQ multiplex PCR; TCRdb keeps in-frame clones, though not all of them. This sample has approximately 190,000 clones, with around 75% found just once. The source material was PBMCs. The receptors originated from a woman in her twenties or thirties in good health and CMV-seronegative. Both conserved end residues are part of each CDR3. The order of the fields is J gene, clone size, D gene, V gene, CDR3 DNA, CDR3 protein. The D gene is left open where the match is weak. Not all rows give a size; the values are once, few, many and, for expanded clones, a class.

J: TRBJ2-1
size: -
D: -
V: TRBV6-5
DNA: TGTGCCAGCAGTGTTAGCGGTGGGGAGTTCTTC
CDR3: CASSVSGGEFF

J: TRBJ1-5
size: few
D: -
V: TRBV4-3
DNA: TGCGCCAGCAGCCAAGAGCCGAGGGGCAATCAGCCCCAGCATTTT
CDR3: CASSQEPRGNQPQHF

J: TRBJ1-1
size: -
D: -
V: TRBV29-1
DNA: TGCAGCGTGGGGGGTACTGAAGCTTTCTTT
CDR3: CSVGGTEAFF

J: TRBJ2-7
size: once
D: -
V: TRBV30
DNA: TGTGCCTGGAGTCCCTACAGGGAGCAGTACTTC
CDR3: CAWSPYREQYF

J: TRBJ2-3
size: -
D: TRBD2
V: TRBV7-9
DNA: TGTGCCAGCAGCCGGAGCGGGGGGGCAAGGACAGATACGCAGTATTTT
CDR3: CASSRSGGARTDTQYF

J: TRBJ2-1
size: once
D: TRBD2
V: TRBV18
DNA: TGTGCCAGCTCTCGAAACTCCGGGACTAGCGGATACAATGAGCAGTTCTTC
CDR3: CASSRNSGTSGYNEQFF

J: TRBJ2-1
size: once
D: TRBD2
V: TRBV7-9
DNA: TGTGCCAGCAGCTTAGTTAACGGGAGGAGGCAAGACCAGTTCTTC
CDR3: CASSLVNGRRQDQFF

J: TRBJ2-7
size: -
D: TRBD1
V: TRBV7-3
DNA: TGTGCCAGCAGTCCCGCAGGGGGCGGCGAGCAGTACTTC
CDR3: CASSPAGGGEQYF

J: TRBJ2-5
size: -
D: TRBD2
V: TRBV5-1
DNA: TGCGCCAGCAGCTTGGTTCTAGCGGGGTACCAAGAGACCCAGTACTTC
CDR3: CASSLVLAGYQETQYF

J: TRBJ2-6
size: -
D: -
V: TRBV4-3
DNA: TGCGCCAGCAGCCAAGATGGGGAGAACTCTGGGGCCAACGTCCTGACTTTC
CDR3: CASSQDGENSGANVLTF

J: TRBJ2-4
size: -
D: TRBD2
V: TRBV19
DNA: TGTGCCAGTAGTCCGCGTTACGGGACTAGCGGGAGTTCGGTCAAAAACATTCAGTACTTC
CDR3: CASSPRYGTSGSSVKNIQYF

J: TRBJ2-7
size: once
D: TRBD1
V: TRBV2
DNA: TGTGCCAGCAGGAGTGGGGGGACAGGGAATAACTACGAGCAGTACTTC
CDR3: CASRSGGTGNNYEQYF

J: TRBJ2-3
size: -
D: TRBD2
V: TRBV12-5
DNA: TGTGCTAGTGGTTTGGCCCGGACTAGCGGGGGGCCAACAGATACGCAGTATTTT
CDR3: CASGLARTSGGPTDTQYF

J: TRBJ1-5
size: -
D: TRBD1
V: TRBV27
DNA: TGTGCCAGCCCCCGGGGGACAGGGAGGTTTTTTTATAGCAATCAGCCCCAGCATTTT
CDR3: CASPRGTGRFFYSNQPQHF

J: TRBJ1-5
size: -
D: -
V: TRBV19
DNA: TGTGCCAGTAGTATGGTTTCGGGGAATCAGCCCCAGCATTTT
CDR3: CASSMVSGNQPQHF

J: TRBJ1-2
size: few
D: -
V: TRBV7-9
DNA: TGTTCCAGCTCTGAGGGCTACACCTTC
CDR3: CSSSEGYTF

J: TRBJ1-1
size: -
D: TRBD1
V: TRBV10-3
DNA: TGTGCCATCAGCCGCAGTCCAGGGGGCAGGACTGAAGCTTTCTTT
CDR3: CAISRSPGGRTEAFF

J: TRBJ2-6
size: -
D: TRBD1
V: TRBV11-1
DNA: TGTGCCAGCAGCGTGTCCGGGACAGGGGTCTCTGGGGCCAACGTCCTGACTTTC
CDR3: CASSVSGTGVSGANVLTF

J: TRBJ1-2
size: -
D: -
V: TRBV6-1
DNA: TGTGCCAGCAACAGTAGACAGGCAGCTAACTATGGCTACACCTTC
CDR3: CASNSRQAANYGYTF

J: TRBJ1-2
size: -
D: TRBD1
V: TRBV5-1
DNA: TGCGCCAGCAGCTTGGCCGGGGGACAGTCAAAGGGCTACACCTTC
CDR3: CASSLAGGQSKGYTF

J: TRBJ1-3
size: -
D: -
V: TRBV18
DNA: TGTGCCAGCTCACCACCGCCAGGCCCGCCTGGAAACACCATATATTTT
CDR3: CASSPPPGPPGNTIYF

J: TRBJ2-7
size: -
D: -
V: TRBV14
DNA: TGTGCCAGCAGCCAAATAGGGGTTGGGGCCGAGCAGTACTTC
CDR3: CASSQIGVGAEQYF

J: TRBJ2-1
size: -
D: TRBD2
V: TRBV6-4
DNA: TGTGCCAGCAGTGACGAGGCGGGAGCATACAATGAGCAGTTCTTC
CDR3: CASSDEAGAYNEQFF

J: TRBJ2-7
size: -
D: -
V: TRBV30
DNA: TGTGCCTGGAGTGTACTGGGCTACGAGCAGTACTTC
CDR3: CAWSVLGYEQYF

J: TRBJ1-1
size: -
D: TRBD1
V: TRBV9
DNA: TGTGCCAGCAGCGTAGGGGCAGGGGGAAACACTGAAGCTTTCTTT
CDR3: CASSVGAGGNTEAFF

J: TRBJ2-1
size: -
D: TRBD2
V: TRBV19
DNA: TGTGCCAGTAGTATAGGCGGTAGCGGGAGAAATGAGCAGTTCTTC
CDR3: CASSIGGSGRNEQFF

J: TRBJ2-7
size: -
D: -
V: TRBV5-1
DNA: TGCGCCAGCAGCTTCTCAGGGGATGAGTACGAGCAGTACTTC
CDR3: CASSFSGDEYEQYF

J: TRBJ1-6
size: -
D: -
V: TRBV7-8
DNA: TGTGCCAGCAGCTACAGCGGGACCGCAAATAATTCACCCCTCCACTTT
CDR3: CASSYSGTANNSPLHF

J: TRBJ1-1
size: once
D: -
V: TRBV9
DNA: TGTGCCAGCAGCCCATTTAGAATCTGGGCAAACACTGAAGCTTTCTTT
CDR3: CASSPFRIWANTEAFF

J: TRBJ1-4
size: -
D: -
V: TRBV7-8
DNA: TGTGCCAGCAGCTTAGCGTCGGGAGGGAGTTTTGAAAAACTGTTTTTT
CDR3: CASSLASGGSFEKLFF

J: TRBJ1-2
size: -
D: -
V: TRBV4-2
DNA: TGTGCCAGCAGCCAAGGGGGCGGGGGAGACCTTAACTATGGCTACACCTTC
CDR3: CASSQGGGGDLNYGYTF

J: TRBJ2-7
size: -
D: -
V: TRBV30
DNA: TGTGCCTGGAGTAAGTCCGGGGGTAGCGAGCAGTACTTC
CDR3: CAWSKSGGSEQYF

J: TRBJ2-1
size: -
D: -
V: TRBV7-9
DNA: TGTGCCAGCAGCTTAGCGAGGGACTGGCGACGGAACAATGAGCAGTTCTTC
CDR3: CASSLARDWRRNNEQFF

J: TRBJ2-1
size: -
D: TRBD1
V: TRBV5-6
DNA: TGTGCCAGCAGCTCTACCGGGACAGGCCCCTACAATGAGCAGTTCTTC
CDR3: CASSSTGTGPYNEQFF

J: TRBJ2-5
size: -
D: TRBD1
V: TRBV5-6
DNA: TGTGCCAGCAGCTCGACAGGGGAAGAGACCCAGTACTTC
CDR3: CASSSTGEETQYF

J: TRBJ2-3
size: -
D: -
V: TRBV6-5
DNA: TGTGCCACCAAGCGGAGGGCTAGCCAGCTGGGTACGCAGTATTTT
CDR3: CATKRRASQLGTQYF

J: TRBJ1-5
size: few
D: TRBD1
V: TRBV4-2
DNA: TGTGCCAGCAGCTCGACAGGGGGAACTAATCAGCCCCAGCATTTT
CDR3: CASSSTGGTNQPQHF

J: TRBJ2-3
size: -
D: -
V: TRBV4-1
DNA: TGCGCCAGCAGCCAAGACTTAAGGGGATCGTCAGATACGCAGTATTTT
CDR3: CASSQDLRGSSDTQYF

J: TRBJ2-3
size: -
D: -
V: TRBV19
DNA: TGTGCCAGTAGTTCGGGGGGCTCTGTTGTTGATACGCAGTATTTT
CDR3: CASSSGGSVVDTQYF

J: TRBJ2-7
size: -
D: -
V: TRBV7-2
DNA: TGTGCCAGCAGCTTAGGTAGCGTCTACGAGCAGTACTTC
CDR3: CASSLGSVYEQYF

J: TRBJ2-1
size: -
D: -
V: TRBV6-1
DNA: TGTGCCAGCAGTTTGATCGGGAGACCCCACAATGAGCAGTTCTTC
CDR3: CASSLIGRPHNEQFF

J: TRBJ1-1
size: -
D: -
V: TRBV7-3
DNA: TGTGCCAGCAGCTCCACGGGTCAACGGGGAACTGAAGCTTTCTTT
CDR3: CASSSTGQRGTEAFF

J: TRBJ2-7
size: few
D: TRBD1
V: TRBV27
DNA: TGTGCCAGCAGTCTCCGGGACAGCGGCTACGAGCAGTACTTC
CDR3: CASSLRDSGYEQYF

J: TRBJ2-1
size: -
D: -
V: TRBV11-1
DNA: TGTGCCAGCAGCTCGACAGGGACTGCCTACAATGAGCAGTTCTTC
CDR3: CASSSTGTAYNEQFF

J: TRBJ1-2
size: -
D: TRBD1
V: TRBV4-1
DNA: TGCGCCAGCAGCCAAGATGGGACAGAAAAAAACTATGGCTACACCTTC
CDR3: CASSQDGTEKNYGYTF

J: TRBJ1-2
size: -
D: TRBD1
V: TRBV19
DNA: TGTGCCAGTAACTTACAGGGGGCGAGCTATGGCTACACCTTC
CDR3: CASNLQGASYGYTF

J: TRBJ2-7
size: -
D: -
V: TRBV21-1
DNA: TGTGCCAGCAGCCTTAGCGGGGATGAGATCTACGAGCAGTACTTC
CDR3: CASSLSGDEIYEQYF

J: TRBJ1-3
size: -
D: -
V: TRBV4-3
DNA: TGCGCCAGCAGCCGAATCATCGAGGCACGGCTTCGAAACACCATATATTTT
CDR3: CASSRIIEARLRNTIYF

J: TRBJ2-6
size: -
D: -
V: TRBV15
DNA: TGTGCCACCAGCAATAAAATGTTTTCTGGGGCCAACGTCCTGACTTTC
CDR3: CATSNKMFSGANVLTF

J: TRBJ1-1
size: -
D: TRBD1
V: TRBV6-5
DNA: TGTGCCAGCAGTGCGAGACAGGGGCAAAACACTGAAGCTTTCTTT
CDR3: CASSARQGQNTEAFF

J: TRBJ2-3
size: -
D: TRBD2
V: TRBV5-1
DNA: TGCGCCAGCAGCTTGGAGCGGGGTAGCACAGATACGCAGTATTTT
CDR3: CASSLERGSTDTQYF

J: TRBJ2-7
size: -
D: TRBD1
V: TRBV4-3
DNA: TGCGCCAGCCGGACAGGGGGCTACGAGCAGTACTTC
CDR3: CASRTGGYEQYF

J: TRBJ2-1
size: -
D: -
V: TRBV19
DNA: TGTGCCAGTAGTATAGGCAGGGTAAATGAGCAGTTCTTC
CDR3: CASSIGRVNEQFF

J: TRBJ1-5
size: once
D: TRBD1
V: TRBV7-8
DNA: TGTGCCAGCAGCTCCGGGGGGAGGACAGGGAGCTATAGCAATCAGCCCCAGCATTTT
CDR3: CASSSGGRTGSYSNQPQHF

J: TRBJ1-5
size: -
D: -
V: TRBV29-1
DNA: TGCAGCGTTGGGACTTTCGGCAATCAGCCCCAGCATTTT
CDR3: CSVGTFGNQPQHF

J: TRBJ1-2
size: -
D: -
V: TRBV9
DNA: TGTGCCAGCAGCAAACGACAGATGTTGCCTTATGGCTACACCTTC
CDR3: CASSKRQMLPYGYTF

J: TRBJ2-2
size: -
D: TRBD1
V: TRBV7-9
DNA: TGTGCCCTCAGGGGGCGGCCGAACACCGGGGAGCTGTTTTTT
CDR3: CALRGRPNTGELFF

J: TRBJ1-3
size: few
D: TRBD1
V: TRBV5-8
DNA: TGTGCCAGCAGCTTGGAACAGGGGGCCTCTGGAAACACCATATATTTT
CDR3: CASSLEQGASGNTIYF

J: TRBJ1-1
size: -
D: TRBD1
V: TRBV11-3
DNA: TGTGCCAGCAGCCCCAGACAGGGAACCAACACTGAAGCTTTCTTT
CDR3: CASSPRQGTNTEAFF

J: TRBJ2-7
size: -
D: TRBD1
V: TRBV4-3
DNA: TGCGCCAGCAGCCAAGAGGGGACAGGGGATTACGAGCAGTACTTC
CDR3: CASSQEGTGDYEQYF